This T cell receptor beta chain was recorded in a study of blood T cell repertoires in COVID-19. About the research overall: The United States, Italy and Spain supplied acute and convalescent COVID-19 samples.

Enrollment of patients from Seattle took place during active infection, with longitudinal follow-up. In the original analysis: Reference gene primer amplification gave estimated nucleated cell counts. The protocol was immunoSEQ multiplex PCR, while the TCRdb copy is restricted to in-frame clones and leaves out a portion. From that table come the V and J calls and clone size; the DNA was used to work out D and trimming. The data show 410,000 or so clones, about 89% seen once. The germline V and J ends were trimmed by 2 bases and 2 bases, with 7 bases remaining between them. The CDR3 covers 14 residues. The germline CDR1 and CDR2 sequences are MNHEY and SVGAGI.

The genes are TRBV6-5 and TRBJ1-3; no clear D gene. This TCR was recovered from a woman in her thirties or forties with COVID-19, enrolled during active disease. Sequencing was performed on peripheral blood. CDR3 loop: CASSYELAGNTIYF. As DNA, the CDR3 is TGTGCCAGCAGTTACGAACTGGCTGGAAACACCATATATTTT.